This entry lists 8 T cell receptor beta chains sequenced from one sample in a study of T-cell memory formation after mild COVID-19. A single record per CDR3 protein comes from TCRdb applying MiXCR to the 5' RACE reads. This sample has about 38,000 distinct CDR3 sequences, with approximately 10% found just once. The sample comprised PBMCs or a T cell subset sorted from them (not recorded which). The receptors derive from a man younger than 30 who had mild COVID-19 (a few samples of this study predate the infection). Cell type and time point are not known.

This clonotype showed up many times. The chain combines TRBV19 with TRBJ1-2; D call uncertain. The germline V and J ends were trimmed by 2 bases and 5 bases, with 15 bases remaining between them. The CDR3 runs 15 residues. Germline-derived CDR1 and CDR2 are LNHDA and SQIVND (reference sequence). CDR3: CASSIREQIEYGYTF. Written as DNA, the CDR3 is TGTGCCAGTAGTATACGGGAACAAATTGAGTATGGCTACACCTTC.

This clonotype was seen repeatedly, ten times or more. J is TRBJ2-3 and V is TRBV18, with D perhaps matching TRBD1 or TRBD2 (5 bases each). CDR1 is KGHSH and CDR2 is LQKENI in the germline V gene. V was cut by 1 base and J by 3 bases, with 14 bases left in between. This CDR3 has 16 amino acids. In DNA, the CDR3 is TGTGCCAGCTCACCACTAGGGGACCAGCTTACAGATACGCAGTATTTT. Its protein product is CASSPLGDQLTDTQYF.

The V gene is TRBV2, the J gene TRBJ2-7; D remains ambiguous. Germline V gene lookup returns CDR1 SNHLY and CDR2 FYNNEI. The CDR3 is 10 residues long. V was trimmed by 6 bases and J by 4 bases, leaving 4 bases between them. DNA of the CDR3: TGTGCCAGCAGCATGTACGAGCAGTACTTC. This sequence encodes CASSMYEQYF.

This clonotype was picked up many times. The V gene is TRBV29-1, the J gene TRBJ1-2, with no clear D. Germline V gene lookup returns CDR1 SQVTM and CDR2 ANQGSEA. Trimming removed 7 bases at V and 4 bases at J, with 16 bases between. This CDR3 comprises 13 residues. This chain's CDR3 is CSAVTENLYGYTF. Here the CDR3 DNA reads TGCAGCGCCGTAACAGAGAATCTCTATGGCTACACCTTC.

This clonotype occurred many times. The gene calls are TRBV15 and TRBJ1-2, with TRBD1 identical over 7 bases. Unmatched junction bases numbered 9, after V lost 0 bases and J lost 8 bases. The CDR3 has 15 residues. CDR1 and CDR2 (germline): LNHNV, YYDKDF (reference sequence). The CDR3 coding sequence is TGTGCCACCAGCAGAGATATCGGACAGGCCTACGGCTACACCTTC. This encodes CATSRDIGQAYGYTF. Full variable domain (outside the CDR3, taken from reference TRBV15 and TRBJ1-2): DAMVIQNPRYQVTQFGKPVTLSCSQTLNHNVMYWYQQKSSQAPKLLFHYYDKDFNNEADTPDNFQSRRPNTSFCFLDIRSPGLGDTAMYLCATSRDIGQAYGYTFGSGTRLTVV.

There are many counts of this clonotype. The chain recombines TRBV7-7 with TRBJ2-5; 7 bases line up with TRBD1. Germline CDR1 and CDR2: SSHAT and FNYEAQ (reference sequence). The trim removed 2 bases at V and 1 base at J, leaving 4 bases unmatched. This CDR3 is built from 15 residues. For the CDR3, the DNA is TGTGCCAGCAGCTTAAATAGGGGGCCCCAAGAGACCCAGTACTTC. Its protein is CASSLNRGPQETQYF.

Turning to this clonotype: Since no conserved phenylalanine or tryptophan closes the CDR3, a read error is the likely cause. The chain's CDR3 is CSASVRGTEAFI. CDR3 in DNA: TGCAGTGCTAGTGTTCGCGGCACTGAAGCTTTCATT. The J gene is TRBJ1-1, the V gene TRBV20-1; D gene unclear. The CDR3 has 12 residues. Looked up from germline, CDR1 is DFQATT and CDR2 is SNEGSKA (reference sequence). V lost 3 bases to trimming and J lost 4 bases, with 9 bases between them.

This sequence joins TRBV7-2 and TRBJ2-1; unclear D gene. Germline loops: CDR1 SGHTA, CDR2 FQGNSA. V lost 0 bases to trimming and J lost 0 bases, with 9 bases between them. The CDR3 covers 16 residues. CDR3 nucleotides: TGTGCCAGCAGCTTAGCAGTCGGTAGCTCCTACAATGAGCAGTTCTTC. Its translation is CASSLAVGSSYNEQFF.